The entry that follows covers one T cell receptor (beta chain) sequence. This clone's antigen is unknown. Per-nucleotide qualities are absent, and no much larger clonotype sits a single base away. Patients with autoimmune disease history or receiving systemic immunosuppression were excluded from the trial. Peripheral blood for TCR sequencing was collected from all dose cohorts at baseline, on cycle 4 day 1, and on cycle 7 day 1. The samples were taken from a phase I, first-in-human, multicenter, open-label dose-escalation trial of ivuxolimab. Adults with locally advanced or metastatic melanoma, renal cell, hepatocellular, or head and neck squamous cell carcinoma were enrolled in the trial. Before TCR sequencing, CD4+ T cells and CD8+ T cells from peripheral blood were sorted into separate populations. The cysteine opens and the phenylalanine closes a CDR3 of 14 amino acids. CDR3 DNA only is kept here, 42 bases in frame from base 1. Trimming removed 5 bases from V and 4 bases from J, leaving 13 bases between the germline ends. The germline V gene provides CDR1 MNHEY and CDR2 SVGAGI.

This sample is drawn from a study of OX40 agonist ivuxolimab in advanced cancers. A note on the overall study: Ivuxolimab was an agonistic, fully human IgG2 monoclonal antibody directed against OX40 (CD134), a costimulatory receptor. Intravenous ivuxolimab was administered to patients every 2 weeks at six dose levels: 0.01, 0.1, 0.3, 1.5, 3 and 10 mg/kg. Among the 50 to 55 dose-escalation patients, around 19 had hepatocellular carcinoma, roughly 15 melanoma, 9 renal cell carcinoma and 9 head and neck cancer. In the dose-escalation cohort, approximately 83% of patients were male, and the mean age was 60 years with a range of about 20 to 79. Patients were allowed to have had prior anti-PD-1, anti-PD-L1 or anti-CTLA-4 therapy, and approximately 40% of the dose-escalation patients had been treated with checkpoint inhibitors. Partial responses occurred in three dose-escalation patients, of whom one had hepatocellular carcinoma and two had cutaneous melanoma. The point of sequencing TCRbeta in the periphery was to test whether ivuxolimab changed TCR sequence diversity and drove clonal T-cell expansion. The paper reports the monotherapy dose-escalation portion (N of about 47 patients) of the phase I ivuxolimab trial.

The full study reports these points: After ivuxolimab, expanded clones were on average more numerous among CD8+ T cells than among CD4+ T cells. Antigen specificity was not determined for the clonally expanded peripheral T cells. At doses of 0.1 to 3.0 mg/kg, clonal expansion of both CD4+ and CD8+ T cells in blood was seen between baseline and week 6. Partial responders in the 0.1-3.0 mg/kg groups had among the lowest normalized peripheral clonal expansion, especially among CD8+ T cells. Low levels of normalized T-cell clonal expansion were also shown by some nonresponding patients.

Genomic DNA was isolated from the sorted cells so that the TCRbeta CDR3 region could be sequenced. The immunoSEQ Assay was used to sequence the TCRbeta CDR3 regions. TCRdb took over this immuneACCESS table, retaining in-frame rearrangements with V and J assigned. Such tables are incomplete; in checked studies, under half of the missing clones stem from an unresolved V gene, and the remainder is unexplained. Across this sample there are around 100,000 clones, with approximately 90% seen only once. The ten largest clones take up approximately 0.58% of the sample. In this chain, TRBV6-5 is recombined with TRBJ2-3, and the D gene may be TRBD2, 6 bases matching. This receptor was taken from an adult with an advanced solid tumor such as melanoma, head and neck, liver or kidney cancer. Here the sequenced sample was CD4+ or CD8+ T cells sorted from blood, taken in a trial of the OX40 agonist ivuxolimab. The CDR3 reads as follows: CASSAPGVADTQYF. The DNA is TGTGCCAGCAGTGCCCCGGGAGTGGCAGATACGCAGTATTTT.